The rows below give T cell receptor beta chains drawn from one sample of a study of somatic mutations in cytotoxic T cells in rheumatoid arthritis. Using immunoSEQ multiplex PCR, the repertoire was profiled, and TCRdb retains in-frame clones only, with some absent. The sample carries 35,000 to 45,000 clones, less than 85% recorded once. Sample: CD8+ T cells sorted from blood. These receptor sequences come from a man between 35 and 55 years old in good health. Each CDR3 is given with its conserved first and last residue. The D gene is left open where the match is weak. The size field is filled for only some rows; it gives once, few, many or a size class.

CAWSEGQGGDQPQHF,TGTGCCTGGAGCGAGGGGCAGGGCGGGGATCAGCCCCAGCATTTT,TRBV30,TRBJ1-5,.,.
CASSSTDAYGYTF,TGTGCCAGCAGCTCGACAGACGCTTATGGCTACACCTTC,TRBV11-3,TRBJ1-2,.,.
CASSVGGRHTGELFF,TGTGCCAGCAGCGTAGGGGGCAGACACACCGGGGAGCTGTTTTTT,TRBV9,TRBJ2-2,.,.
CASSIDNMNTEAFF,TGTGCCAGCAGTATTGACAACATGAACACTGAAGCTTTCTTT,TRBV28,TRBJ1-1,.,.
CASRLAAGFGYEQYF,TGTGCCAGCAGGTTGGCCGCGGGATTCGGTTACGAGCAGTACTTC,TRBV28,TRBJ2-7,.,.
CASRTVYEQYF,TGTGCCAGCCGGACGGTATACGAGCAGTACTTC,TRBV28,TRBJ2-7,.,.
CASSPAEGGGSYNEQFF,TGTGCCAGCAGCCCCGCCGAAGGCGGGGGTTCCTACAATGAGCAGTTCTTC,TRBV7-6,TRBJ2-1,.,TRBD2
CASSAGPLQANEQFF,TGTGCCAGCAGCGCGGGACCCCTTCAAGCAAATGAGCAGTTCTTC,TRBV9,TRBJ2-1,.,.
CASSLLDGAGLDTQYF,TGTGCTAGCAGTCTCCTCGACGGGGCAGGGTTAGATACGCAGTATTTT,TRBV7-7,TRBJ2-3,.,.
CASSLLDEQYF,TGTGCCAGCAGCCTACTTGACGAGCAGTACTTC,TRBV28,TRBJ2-7,few,.
CASTLADSGANVLTF,TGTGCCAGCACCCTTGCAGACTCTGGGGCCAACGTCCTGACTTTC,TRBV7-3,TRBJ2-6,.,.
CASSVHPEEDGYTF,TGTGCCAGCAGCGTACACCCGGAGGAGGATGGCTACACCTTC,TRBV9,TRBJ1-2,once,.
CASSEQGSNQPQHF,TGTGCCAGCAGTGAACAGGGGAGCAATCAGCCCCAGCATTTT,TRBV25-1,TRBJ1-5,.,.
CASSSKQGAGNIQYF,TGTGCCAGCAGTAGCAAACAGGGGGCGGGCAACATTCAGTACTTC,TRBV27,TRBJ2-4,.,TRBD1
CASSPGASGEQYF,TGTGCCAGCAGCCCGGGGGCTAGCGGCGAGCAGTACTTC,TRBV5-6,TRBJ2-7,once,.
CASSWGLGTEAFF,TGTGCCAGCAGTTGGGGGCTCGGAACTGAAGCTTTCTTT,TRBV28,TRBJ1-1,.,.
CASSLEVSGRAGEQFF,TGTGCCAGCAGCTTAGAGGTCAGCGGGAGGGCCGGTGAGCAGTTCTTC,TRBV7-7,TRBJ2-1,.,TRBD2
CAWSAGQLNQPQHF,TGTGCCTGGAGTGCGGGACAGTTAAATCAGCCCCAGCATTTT,TRBV30,TRBJ1-5,few,TRBD1
CASSTTGQNTGELFF,TGTGCCAGCAGTACAACAGGACAGAACACCGGGGAGCTGTTTTTT,TRBV28,TRBJ2-2,.,.
CASSMVASNEQFF,TGTGCCAGTAGTATGGTAGCGAGCAATGAGCAGTTCTTC,TRBV19,TRBJ2-1,once,.
CASTPTPSGNTIYF,TGTGCCAGCACCCCTACTCCCTCTGGAAACACCATATATTTT,TRBV6-5,TRBJ1-3,.,.
CASSVGRGGGYEQYF,TGTGCCAGCAGCGTAGGCCGGGGAGGGGGCTACGAGCAGTACTTC,TRBV9,TRBJ2-7,.,.
CASSQDLSKNIQYF,TGCGCCAGCAGCCAAGATTTGTCCAAAAACATTCAGTACTTC,TRBV4-1,TRBJ2-4,.,.